The TCR beta chain under discussion was sequenced for a study of T cells in Graves' hyperthyroidism and ophthalmopathy. Amplified regions were TCR beta CDR3 sequences from RNA transcripts. TCR CDR3 underwent first-round RT-PCR with the HTBI primer set. TCRdb re-derived calls from the multiplex PCR reads in MiXCR, one entry per CDR3 protein. The sample lists hundreds of thousands of distinct CDR3 sequences, approximately 25% seen once, with less than 75% in the top ten. Material for sequencing was blood. The clonotype originates from a man aged 50-59 years with Graves' hyperthyroidism.

The CDR3 DNA is TGTGCCAGCAGCAAAGGACAGGAGCAAAAAGCTTTCTTT. Translating gives CASSKGQEQKAFF. The chain is built from TRBV13 and TRBJ1-1; 7 bases are shared with TRBD1. V lost 5 bases, J lost 9 bases, and 9 bases stayed unmatched. CDR1 is PRHDT and CDR2 is FYEKMQ in the germline V gene (reference sequence). There are 13 residues in the CDR3.